This record looks at one TCR beta chain sequence and its context. This entry is derived from a study of T cell changes during pregnancy in multiple sclerosis. Per the germline V gene, CDR1 is SGHTA and CDR2 is FQGNSA. Trimming took off 2 bases at V and 7 bases at J, with 14 bases between the two ends. The CDR3 consists of 14 residues. Data came from immunoSEQ multiplex PCR; TCRdb stores just in-frame clones and leaves some out. The sample carries tens of thousands of clones, approximately 94% recorded once. This TCR derives from a female donor with multiple sclerosis, enrolled in a pregnancy study. The rearrangement uses TRBV7-2 and TRBJ2-5; unclear D gene. Here the sequenced sample was peripheral blood, taken in the third trimester of pregnancy. The CDR3 is CASSLSSLSRTQYF. Written as DNA, the CDR3 is TGTGCCAGCAGCTTAAGTAGCCTTAGCAGGACCCAGTACTTC.